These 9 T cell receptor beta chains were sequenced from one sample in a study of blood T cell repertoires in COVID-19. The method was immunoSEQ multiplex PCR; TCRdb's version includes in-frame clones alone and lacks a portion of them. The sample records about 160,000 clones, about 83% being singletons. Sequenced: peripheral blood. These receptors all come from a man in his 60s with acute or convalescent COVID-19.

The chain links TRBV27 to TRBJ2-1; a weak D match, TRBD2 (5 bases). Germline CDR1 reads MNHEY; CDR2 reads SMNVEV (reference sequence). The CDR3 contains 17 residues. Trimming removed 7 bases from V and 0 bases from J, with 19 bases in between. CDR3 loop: CASNKAAFLSSYNEQFF. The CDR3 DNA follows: TGTGCCAGCAATAAAGCGGCCTTTCTTAGCTCCTACAATGAGCAGTTCTTC.

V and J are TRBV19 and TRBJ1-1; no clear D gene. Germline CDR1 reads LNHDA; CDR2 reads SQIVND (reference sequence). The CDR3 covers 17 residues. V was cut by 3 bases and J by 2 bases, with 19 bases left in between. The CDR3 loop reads CASSIITPGNLNTEAFF. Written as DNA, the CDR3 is TGTGCCAGTAGTATTATCACCCCCGGGAATTTAAACACTGAAGCTTTCTTT. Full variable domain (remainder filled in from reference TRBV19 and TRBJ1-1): DGGITQSPKYLFRKEGQNVTLSCEQNLNHDAMYWYRQDPGQGLRLIYYSQIVNDFQKGDIAEGYSVSREKKESFPLTVTSAQKNPTAFYLCASSIITPGNLNTEAFFGQGTRLTVV.

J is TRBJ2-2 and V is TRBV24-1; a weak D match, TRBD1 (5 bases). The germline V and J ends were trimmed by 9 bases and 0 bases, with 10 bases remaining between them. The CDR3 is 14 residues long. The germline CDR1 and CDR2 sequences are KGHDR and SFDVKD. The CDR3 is CATQGATNTGELFF. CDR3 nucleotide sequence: TGTGCCACCCAGGGCGCTACGAACACCGGGGAGCTGTTTTTT.

CDR3 protein: CASIRTGQETQYF. CDR3 in DNA: TGTGCCAGCATCAGGACAGGGCAAGAGACCCAGTACTTC. The genes are TRBV2 and TRBJ2-5; 8 bases match TRBD1. Trimming at V came to 7 bases and at J to 2 bases, leaving 3 bases not matched to a gene. The germline CDR1 and CDR2 sequences are SNHLY and FYNNEI. The CDR3 covers 13 residues.

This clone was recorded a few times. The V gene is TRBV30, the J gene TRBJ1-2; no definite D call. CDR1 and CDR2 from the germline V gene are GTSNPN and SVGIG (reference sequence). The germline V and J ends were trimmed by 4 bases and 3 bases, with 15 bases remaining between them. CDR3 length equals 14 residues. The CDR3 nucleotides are TGTGCCTGGAACGCAAGAATTGGAGACTATGGCTACACCTTC. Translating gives CAWNARIGDYGYTF. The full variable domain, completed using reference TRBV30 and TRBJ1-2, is SQTIHQWPATLVQPVGSPLSLECTVEGTSNPNLYWYRQAAGRGLQLLFYSVGIGQISSEVPQNLSASRPQDRQFILSSKKLLLSDSGFYLCAWNARIGDYGYTFGSGTRLTVV.

The CDR3: CASSGASGTEAFF. The CDR3 nucleotides are TGTGCCAGCAGCGGGGCCTCGGGCACTGAAGCTTTCTTT. The chain uses TRBV11-1 and TRBJ1-1; D might be TRBD1 (5 bases). The CDR3 covers 13 residues. From germline, CDR1 is SGHAT and CDR2 FQDESV (reference sequence). Trimming shortened V by 5 bases and J by 4 bases, and 11 bases separated the two germline ends.

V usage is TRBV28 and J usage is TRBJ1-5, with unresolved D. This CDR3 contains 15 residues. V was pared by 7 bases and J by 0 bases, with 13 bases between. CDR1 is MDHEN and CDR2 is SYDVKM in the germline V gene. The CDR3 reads CASIPVDYSNQPQHF. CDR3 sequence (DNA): TGTGCCAGCATTCCGGTCGATTATAGCAATCAGCCCCAGCATTTT.

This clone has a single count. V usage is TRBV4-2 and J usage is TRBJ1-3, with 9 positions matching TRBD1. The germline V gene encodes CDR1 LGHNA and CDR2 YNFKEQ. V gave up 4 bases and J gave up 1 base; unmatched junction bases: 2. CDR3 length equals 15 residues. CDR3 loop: CASSRTGVSGNTIYF. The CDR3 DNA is TGTGCCAGCAGCCGGACAGGGGTTTCTGGAAACACCATATATTTT.

The CDR3 sequence: CASSLLRTGSSGNTIYF. CDR3 nucleotide sequence: TGTGCCAGCAGCTTACTAAGGACGGGAAGCTCTGGAAACACCATATATTTT. This chain uses TRBV7-2 with TRBJ1-3; D gene unclear. Germline V CDR1 and CDR2: SGHTA, FQGNSA. The CDR3 runs 17 residues. Between the trimmed V and J ends, which lost 2 bases and 0 bases, there was a span of 14 bases. Full variable domain (remainder filled in from reference TRBV7-2 and TRBJ1-3): GAGVSQSPSNKVTEKGKDVELRCDPISGHTALYWYRQSLGQGLEFLIYFQGNSAPDKSGLPSDRFSAERTGGSVSTLTIQRTQQEDSAVYLCASSLLRTGSSGNTIYFGEGSWLTVV.